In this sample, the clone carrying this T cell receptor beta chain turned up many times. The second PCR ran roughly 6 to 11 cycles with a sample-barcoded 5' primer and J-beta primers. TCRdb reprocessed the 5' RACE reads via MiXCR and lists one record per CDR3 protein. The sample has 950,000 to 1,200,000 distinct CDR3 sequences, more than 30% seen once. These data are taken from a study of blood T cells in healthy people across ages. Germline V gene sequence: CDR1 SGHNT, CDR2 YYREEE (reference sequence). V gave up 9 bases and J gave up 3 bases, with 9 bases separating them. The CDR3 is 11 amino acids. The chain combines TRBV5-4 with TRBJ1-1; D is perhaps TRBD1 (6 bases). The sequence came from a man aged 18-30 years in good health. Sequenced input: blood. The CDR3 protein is CATRGDTEAFF. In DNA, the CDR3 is TGTGCCACGAGGGGGGACACTGAAGCTTTCTTT.